This T cell receptor (beta chain) derives from a study of blood T cell repertoires in COVID-19. The protocol was immunoSEQ multiplex PCR, while the TCRdb copy is restricted to in-frame clones and leaves out a portion. The data show about 200,000 clones, with more than 75% seen just once and approximately 6% held by the top ten. This clone was detected only once. The sample consisted of peripheral blood. The TCR was taken from a man aged 35 to 55 with active or convalescent COVID-19.

The CDR3 sequence: CASSSRGAGNTEAFF. DNA of the CDR3: TGTGCCAGCAGTTCACGGGGGGCGGGGAACACTGAAGCTTTCTTT. The chain has TRBV27 and TRBJ1-1; weak D call: TRBD1 (6 bases). Germline V gene lookup returns CDR1 MNHEY and CDR2 SMNVEV (reference sequence). Trimming removed 4 bases from V and 1 base from J, with 13 bases in between. The CDR3 has 15 amino acids.